The 8 T cell receptor beta chains in this list originate from one sample, sequenced in a study of cytomegalovirus exposure and HLA in healthy donors. Amplification used 60 Vbeta primers and 13 Jbeta primers. Sequenced by immunoSEQ multiplex PCR; TCRdb stores in-frame clones only, minus some. The sample records about 140,000 clones, around 73% being singletons. Sequences were obtained from PBMCs. The receptors come from a female donor in good health and CMV-seronegative.

This clone was detected only once. The genes are TRBV7-3 and TRBJ2-5, with 7 positions matching TRBD2. V shed 5 bases, J shed 5 bases, and the junction held 8 bases outside the gene matches. Germline assignment: CDR1 SGHTA and CDR2 FQGTGA. This CDR3 has 14 residues. DNA for the CDR3: TGTGCCAGCAGCGCGACTGCGGGAGTGGAGACCCAGTACTTC. This sequence encodes CASSATAGVETQYF. Combining the CDR3 with reference TRBV7-3 and TRBJ2-5 gives the whole variable domain GAGVSQTPSNKVTEKGKYVELRCDPISGHTALYWYRQSLGQGPEFLIYFQGTGAADDSGLPNDRFFAVRPEGSVSTLKIQRTERGDSAVYLCASSATAGVETQYFGPGTRLLVL.

This chain connects TRBV5-1 to TRBJ2-1, with 12 bases aligning to TRBD2. This CDR3 has 14 amino acids. Germline values: CDR1 SGHRS, CDR2 YFSETQ. V trimming: 5 bases; J trimming: 8 bases; junction bases outside the gene matches: 5. The CDR3 region is CASRPGLAGHEQFF. CDR3 DNA sequence: TGCGCCAGCAGGCCCGGACTAGCGGGGCATGAGCAGTTCTTC.

This chain joins TRBV29-1 and TRBJ1-2, with TRBD1 matching over 10 bases. V lost 0 bases to trimming and J lost 3 bases; unmatched junction nucleotides: 10. This CDR3 comprises 17 residues. The germline V gene has CDR1 SQVTM and CDR2 ANQGSEA. CDR3 in amino acids: CSVEEEGTDRGYYGYTF. The CDR3 DNA sequence: TGCAGCGTTGAAGAAGAGGGAACGGACAGGGGGTACTATGGCTACACCTTC.

The V gene is TRBV12-5, the J gene TRBJ2-3; 7 nucleotides align to TRBD1. The CDR3 length is 13 residues. V lost 5 bases to trimming and J lost 10 bases; unmatched junction nucleotides: 9. CDR1 is LGHNT, CDR2 FRNRAP, per germline. This chain's CDR3 is CASGPYRGSAQYF. Here the CDR3 DNA reads TGTGCTAGTGGTCCCTACAGGGGTAGTGCGCAGTATTTT.

This chain uses TRBV9 with TRBJ1-6; D ambiguous. V shed 0 bases and J shed 13 bases, with 11 bases lying between them. In germline, CDR1 is SGDLS, CDR2 YYNGEE. This CDR3 contains 13 residues. CDR3 region: CASSVGEEMPLHF. The CDR3, as DNA: TGTGCCAGCAGCGTAGGGGAGGAAATGCCCCTCCACTTT.

This clone has more than one count but fewer than ten. The chain links TRBV21-1 to TRBJ1-6; the listed D gene, TRBD1, was not tested against the DNA. TRBV21-1 is annotated as a pseudogene. CDR3 size: 15 residues. The DNA of the CDR3 is TGTGCCAGCAGCAGGGGACAGCTAGATAATTCACCCCTCCACTTT. This sequence encodes CASSRGQLDNSPLHF.

The rearrangement uses TRBV30 and TRBJ2-1; tentatively, D is TRBD1 (6 bases). The CDR3 runs 14 residues. The V gene's germline CDR1 is GTSNPN and CDR2 SVGIG (reference sequence). Trimming cost V 4 bases and J 4 bases, with 14 bases left between them. The CDR3 region has the DNA TGTGCCTGGAAGGGGAAGGGGGAGTACAATGAGCAGTTCTTC. Encoded protein: CAWKGKGEYNEQFF.

As regards this clone: The same CDR3 can be traced to other DNA sequences in this sample. The chain is built from TRBV5-4 and TRBJ2-5; the D gene is possibly TRBD1 (5 bases). The CDR3 is 13 amino acids. V was clipped by 0 bases and J by 2 bases, with 5 bases between them. The germline V gene encodes CDR1 SGHNT and CDR2 YYREEE (reference sequence). CDR3 DNA sequence: TGTGCCAGCAGCTTGGGACAGCAAGAGACCCAGTACTTC. It is translated as CASSLGQQETQYF.